These T cell receptor beta chains were read from a single sample in a study of cytomegalovirus exposure and HLA in healthy donors. TCRdb keeps only in-frame clones here, not all; method: immunoSEQ multiplex PCR. This table has around 120,000 clones, around four fifths appearing once. The sequenced sample consisted of PBMCs. These receptors all come from a man in his 60s in good health and CMV-seropositive. Each CDR3 is given with its conserved first and last residue. D genes are given only for firm matches. Size values are once, few and many counts, or a class for expanded clones, and some rows have none.

size,J,V,D,CDR3,DNA
-,TRBJ1-4,TRBV6-1,TRBD1,CASSVPGQGDEKLFF,TGTGCCAGCAGTGTACCGGGACAGGGGGATGAAAAACTGTTTTTT
once,TRBJ1-4,TRBV5-1,TRBD1,CASSYQGQGPTNEKLFF,TGCGCCAGCAGCTACCAGGGACAGGGTCCAACTAATGAAAAACTGTTTTTT
-,TRBJ1-1,TRBV7-3,-,CASSFGERTEAFF,TGTGCCAGCAGCTTCGGGGAGAGGACTGAAGCTTTCTTT
few,TRBJ1-3,TRBV5-1,TRBD1,CASTGTGGNTIYF,TGCGCCAGCACGGGGACAGGTGGAAACACCATATATTTT
-,TRBJ2-3,TRBV6-1,TRBD2,CASREGLARLGDTQYF,TGTGCCAGCCGAGAAGGACTAGCGCGATTAGGAGATACGCAGTATTTT
-,TRBJ1-4,TRBV5-4,-,CASSLAGRLDEKLFF,TGTGCCAGCAGCTTGGCCGGTCGTTTAGATGAAAAACTGTTTTTT
-,TRBJ1-2,TRBV2,TRBD1,CASSVQGETHGYTF,TGTGCCAGCAGTGTCCAGGGGGAAACTCATGGCTACACCTTC
-,TRBJ1-3,TRBV29-1,TRBD1,CSVETGGSGNTIYF,TGCAGCGTAGAGACAGGGGGCTCTGGAAACACCATATATTTT
-,TRBJ2-5,TRBV19,-,CASSMGPSIQETQYF,TGTGCCAGTAGTATGGGCCCCTCCATTCAAGAGACCCAGTACTTC
-,TRBJ2-7,TRBV11-3,-,CASSRGAAYEQYF,TGTGCCAGCAGCCGGGGGGCGGCCTACGAGCAGTACTTC
-,TRBJ2-5,TRBV7-8,TRBD2,CASSLVRAGSQETQYF,TGTGCCAGCAGCTTAGTGAGAGCGGGGTCCCAAGAGACCCAGTACTTC
-,TRBJ2-5,TRBV9,-,CASSARLQETQYF,TGTGCCAGCAGCGCCCGACTACAAGAGACCCAGTACTTC
-,TRBJ1-1,TRBV5-4,TRBD1,CASSLTQGDTEAFF,TGTGCCAGCAGCTTGACCCAGGGGGACACTGAAGCTTTCTTT
-,TRBJ1-5,TRBV7-9,TRBD1,CASSSQGAQPQHF,TGTGCCAGCAGCTCGCAGGGGGCTCAGCCCCAGCATTTT
-,TRBJ2-3,TRBV2,TRBD2,CASTQRASGGFTDTQYF,TGTGCCAGCACACAGCGGGCTAGCGGGGGATTCACAGATACGCAGTATTTT
-,TRBJ1-5,TRBV10-3,-,CAISESPGDQPQHF,TGTGCCATCAGTGAGTCTCCGGGGGATCAGCCCCAGCATTTT
once,TRBJ2-7,TRBV13,-,CASSLDWGNTYEQYF,TGTGCCAGCAGCTTAGATTGGGGCAACACCTACGAGCAGTACTTC
-,TRBJ2-3,TRBV7-2,TRBD2,CASSPGWGGADTQYF,TGTGCCAGCAGCCCTGGTTGGGGGGGTGCAGATACGCAGTATTTT
-,TRBJ1-1,TRBV7-8,-,CASSLGAQGANTEAFF,TGTGCCAGCAGCTTAGGGGCGCAGGGCGCGAACACTGAAGCTTTCTTT
-,TRBJ2-3,TRBV5-1,TRBD2,CASRGGFTDTQYF,TGCGCCAGCAGGGGAGGGTTCACAGATACGCAGTATTTT
-,TRBJ1-5,TRBV2,-,CASSDRVGNQPQHF,TGTGCCAGCAGTGACAGGGTGGGCAATCAGCCCCAGCATTTT
-,TRBJ1-5,TRBV5-8,-,CASSPPYSNQPQHF,TGTGCCAGCAGCCCCCCTTATAGCAATCAGCCCCAGCATTTT
-,TRBJ2-3,TRBV4-1,TRBD2,CASSQGGGLAGVTDTQYF,TGCGCCAGCAGCCAGGGGGGTGGACTAGCGGGAGTGACAGATACGCAGTATTTT
-,TRBJ1-6,TRBV7-9,-,CASSLEGAHNSPLHF,TGTGCCAGCAGCTTGGAAGGGGCCCATAATTCACCCCTCCACTTT